This T cell receptor (beta chain) was documented in a study of long-term antiretroviral therapy in people with HIV. The ends were cut back, 4 bases at V and 6 bases at J, with 15 bases in the middle. Germline loops: CDR1 MNHNS, CDR2 SASEGT. This CDR3 comprises 14 residues. The run of the v3.0 immunoSEQ assay was at survey level. Here immunoSEQ multiplex PCR was the method, and the copy in TCRdb shows in-frame clones only, minus some. The table records fewer than 25,000 clones, approximately 90% of them present only once. The specimen comprised unsorted PBMCs, sampled 1.8 years before starting antiretroviral therapy. V is TRBV6-1 and J is TRBJ1-2; the D is unclear. This clonotype was sampled from a woman in her thirties with HIV. The DNA of the CDR3 is TGTGCCAGCAGTGGATTGGCCCTAAGAGATGGCTACACCTTC. Protein sequence: CASSGLALRDGYTF.